Given below is one TCR beta chain in context. Its antigen specificity is not known. No per-base quality is available; no much larger clone lies one base away. V is reduced by 2 bases and J by 5 bases, leaving a spacing of 12 bases between them. The germline V gene yields MNHEY for CDR1 and SVGAGI for CDR2. Spanning cysteine to phenylalanine, the CDR3 consists of 14 amino acids. Solely the CDR3 DNA is kept, with 42 bases framed from the first base. The library was built by means of the immunoSEQ multiplex PCR assay. TCRdb stores this immuneACCESS table with in-frame sequences only. Part of the clones is absent; in the studies checked, under half of the shortfall reflects unresolved V genes, and no reason is known for the rest. For this sample there are around 7,700 clones; over 75% appear just once. Jointly, the top ten make up under 20% of the sample. This entry is derived from a study of chemoradiotherapy in HPV16-positive cancers (dated by TCRdb to between 2022 and 2023). Turning to the overall study: Candidate HPV-specific T-cell clones and common TCR motifs were defined by functional T-cell assays performed on cells from a couple of HPV16-positive patients. The study asked whether T-cell immunity to the HPV oncoproteins E6 and E7 changes during chemoradiotherapy and whether this immunity affects survival. The candidate HPV-specific TCRs and motifs were then tracked in TCR repertoires from around 86 patients with HPV-related cancers. Overall results and qualifications from the work: In HPV16-positive patients, expansion of HPV-responsive T cells during chemoradiotherapy was associated with improved recurrence-free survival. Expansion of candidate HPV-specific clones and E7-related TCR motifs was observed in the tumor microenvironment during treatment, whereas no such expansion was observed for non-HPV-specific T cells. Only two HPV16-positive patients were used to derive the functional definition of HPV-specific T cells, and the survival association was reported for HPV16-positive patients.

Repertoires were sampled repeatedly over the course of chemoradiotherapy, so clonal expansion could be followed in the tumor microenvironment. This clonotype originated in a human donor with HPV-associated anogenital cancer. Collection of the sample occurred from a patient who underwent chemoradiotherapy. The V and J genes are TRBV6-5 and TRBJ1-2; the D gene is perhaps TRBD1, from 5 matching bases. The DNA reads as follows: TGTGCCAGCAGTTACCAGGGAGGGCGGTATGGCTACACCTTC. Translation gives CASSYQGGRYGYTF.